The next 2 T cell receptor beta chains were all read from a single sample in a study of blood T cell repertoires in COVID-19 (dated by TCRdb to about 2020). Libraries were prepared through the immunoSEQ multiplex PCR assay. TCRdb limited this immuneACCESS table to in-frame rearrangements with V and J called. A share of clones is missing; checked studies link under half to unresolved V genes, and the rest is unexplained. The sample yields roughly 380,000 clones; 88% were counted once. The top ten clones comprise approximately 1% of the sample. Sequenced: PBMCs or T cells enriched from blood (not recorded which). These receptors were taken from a woman aged 25 to 39 who had been exposed to COVID-19.

The J gene is TRBJ2-1, the V gene TRBV28; perhaps TRBD1 as D (6 bases). The CDR3 runs 15 residues. Trimming took 2 bases from V and 6 from J, leaving 14 bases between them. CDR1 and CDR2 (germline): MDHEN, SYDVKM. This CDR3 is CASSLQGPESNEQFF. CDR3 bases: TGTGCCAGCAGTTTACAGGGGCCGGAGTCCAATGAGCAGTTCTTC. The full variable domain, rest sourced from reference TRBV28 and TRBJ2-1, is DVKVTQSSRYLVKRTGEKVFLECVQDMDHENMFWYRQDPGLGLRLIYFSYDVKMKEKGDIPEGYSVSREKKERFSLILESASTNQTSMYLCASSLQGPESNEQFFGPGTRLTVL.

The gene calls are TRBV24-1 and TRBJ1-1, with TRBD1 matching over 9 bases. The CDR3 length is 17 residues. In germline, CDR1 is KGHDR, CDR2 SFDVKD. J was trimmed by 3 bases and V by 3 bases; bases with no gene match: 10. CDR3 residues: CATSDTPTGGADTEAFF. In nucleotides, the CDR3 is TGTGCCACCAGTGATACCCCCACAGGGGGCGCGGACACTGAAGCTTTCTTT.